This T cell receptor (beta chain) was retrieved from a study of beta chain features in type 1 diabetes. For the study at large: Healthy donors and patients had similar age, gender and cell yields.

Blood was drawn once from each donor into heparinised tubes. The draws averaged about 0.12 L. Turning to this clone: Its antigen is unknown.

Germline V gene lookup returns CDR1 GTSNPN and CDR2 SVGIG (reference sequence). This CDR3 contains 13 residues. J gave up 0 bases and V 5 bases, and 1 base lay outside the gene matches. Since all of the isolated RNA was reverse transcribed, expressed TCRB transcripts were what got sequenced. TCRdb keeps only in-frame clones here, not all; method: immunoSEQ multiplex PCR. Of some 280,000 clones in the sample, 13% to 15% were seen once. Study-wide points: Reduced insertions and increased deletions marked VDJ junctions in type 1 diabetes patients. Compared to healthy donors, patients appeared to have naive, central memory and Treg TCRB repertoires that were more alike. Type 1 diabetes patients had moderately but significantly shorter TCRB CDR3s in all four CD4+ subsets.

The sequence was obtained from a man between 25 and 39 years old with type 1 diabetes. Sequences were obtained from naive CD4+ T cells from blood. This chain connects TRBV30 to TRBJ1-5; 7 bases are a match to TRBD1. The CDR3 bases are TGTGCCTGGGACAGGGATAGCAATCAGCCCCAGCATTTT. Its protein product is CAWDRDSNQPQHF.